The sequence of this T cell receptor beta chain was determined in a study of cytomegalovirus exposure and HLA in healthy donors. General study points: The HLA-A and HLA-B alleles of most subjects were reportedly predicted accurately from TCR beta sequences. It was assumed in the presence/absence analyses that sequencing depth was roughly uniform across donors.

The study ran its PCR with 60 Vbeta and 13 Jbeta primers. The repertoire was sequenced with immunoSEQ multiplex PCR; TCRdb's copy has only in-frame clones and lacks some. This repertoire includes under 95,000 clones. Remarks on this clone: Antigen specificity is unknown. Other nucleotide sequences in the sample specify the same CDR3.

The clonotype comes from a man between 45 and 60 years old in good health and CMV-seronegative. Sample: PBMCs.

The CDR3 DNA is TGTGCCAGCAGTCTCCGACAGGGGGGGTACGAGCAGTACTTC. Protein sequence: CASSLRQGGYEQYF. The chain carries TRBV27 and TRBJ2-7; 9 bases agree with TRBD1. The CDR3 sequence is 14 residues long. Trimming at V came to 5 bases and at J to 4 bases, leaving 6 bases not matched to a gene. Germline-derived CDR1 and CDR2 are MNHEY and SMNVEV (reference sequence).